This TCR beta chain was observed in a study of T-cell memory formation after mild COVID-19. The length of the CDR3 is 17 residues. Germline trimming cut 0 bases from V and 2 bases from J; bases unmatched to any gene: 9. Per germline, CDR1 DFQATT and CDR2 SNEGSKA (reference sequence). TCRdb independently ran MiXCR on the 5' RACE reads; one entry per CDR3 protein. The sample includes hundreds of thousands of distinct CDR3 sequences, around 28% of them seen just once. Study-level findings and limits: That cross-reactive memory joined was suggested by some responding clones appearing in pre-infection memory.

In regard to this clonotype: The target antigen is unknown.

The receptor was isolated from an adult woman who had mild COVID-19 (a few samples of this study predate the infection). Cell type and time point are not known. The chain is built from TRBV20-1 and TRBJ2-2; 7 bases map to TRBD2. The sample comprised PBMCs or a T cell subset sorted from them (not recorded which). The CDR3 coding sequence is TGCAGTGCTAGAGATCGCTTGCGGGGGATAAACACCGGGGAGCTGTTTTTT. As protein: CSARDRLRGINTGELFF.